One and the same sample provided the 8 T cell receptor beta chains below, sequenced in a study of blood T cell repertoires in COVID-19. Only in-frame clones appear in the TCRdb table, and some are missing; sequencing was by immunoSEQ multiplex PCR. The sample includes 150,000 to 200,000 clones, around 86% of them seen just once. The sample consisted of peripheral blood. Source of these receptors: a woman in her 70s with COVID-19, enrolled during active disease.

J is TRBJ2-5 and V is TRBV7-8; a possible D gene is TRBD2 (5 bases). The CDR3 is made up of 13 amino acids. V dropped 5 bases and J dropped 5 bases, with 12 bases sitting between them. Looked up from germline, CDR1 is SGHVS and CDR2 is FQNEAQ. The CDR3 region is CASSPTRGETQYF. CDR3 coding DNA: TGTGCCAGCAGCCCGACCCGAGGGGAGACCCAGTACTTC.

This clone was picked up a small number of times. The chain has TRBV6-6 and TRBJ1-1; D is unclear. The CDR3 contains 13 residues. Trimming removed 5 bases from V and 1 base from J, with 8 bases in between. The V gene's germline CDR1 is MNHNY and CDR2 SVGAGI (reference sequence). CDR3 DNA sequence: TGTGCCAGCAGTACCCTGGCGAACACTGAAGCTTTCTTT. Translation gives CASSTLANTEAFF.

V and J are TRBV6-2 or TRBV6-3 and TRBJ2-2; 7 bases map to TRBD1. CDR1 MNHEY and CDR2 SVGEGT come from the germline V gene. V trimming: 1 base; J trimming: 4 bases; junction bases outside the gene matches: 3. This CDR3 comprises 15 residues. The CDR3 is CASSYWTGATGELFF. The CDR3 DNA follows: TGTGCCAGCAGTTACTGGACAGGCGCCACCGGGGAGCTGTTTTTT.

The chain joins TRBV18 to TRBJ1-2; 7 nucleotides align to TRBD1. CDR1 and CDR2 from the germline V gene are KGHSH and LQKENI. The CDR3 is 14 residues long. V trimming: 1 base; J trimming: 9 bases; junction bases outside the gene matches: 8. In nucleotides, the CDR3 is TGTGCCAGCTCACCACAGGGGGCAGGCCGCAGCTACACCTTC. The encoded protein is CASSPQGAGRSYTF.

This clone was picked up one time. V usage is TRBV14 and J usage is TRBJ2-7; TRBD1 agrees at 7 bases. V trimming: 6 bases; J trimming: 0 bases; junction bases outside the gene matches: 8. Germline CDR1 reads SGHDN; CDR2 reads FVKESK. The CDR3 loop spans 15 amino acids. The CDR3 DNA sequence: TGTGCCAGCAGTCCCCTTAGACAGGGCTCCTACGAGCAGTACTTC. Translated, it gives CASSPLRQGSYEQYF. The variable domain in full, completed from reference TRBV14 and TRBJ2-7, reads EAGVTQFPSHSVIEKGQTVTLRCDPISGHDNLYWYRRVMGKEIKFLLHFVKESKQDESGMPNNRFLAERTGGTYSTLKVQPAELEDSGVYFCASSPLRQGSYEQYFGPGTRLTVT.

A note on this clone: Other DNA sequences in the same sample also yield this CDR3. V usage is TRBV12-5 and J usage is TRBJ2-2, with 14 bases fitting TRBD2. Germline V gene sequence: CDR1 LGHNT, CDR2 FRNRAP. J was trimmed by 1 base and V by 4 bases; bases with no gene match: 2. CDR3 size: 17 residues. Here the CDR3 reads CASGSGTSGRNTGELFF. For the CDR3, the DNA is TGTGCTAGTGGTTCCGGGACTAGCGGGAGGAACACCGGGGAGCTGTTTTTT.

In DNA form, the CDR3 reads TGTGCCAGCAGCTTGGGGGGGACTCCTAACACCGGGGAGCTGTTTTTT. It encodes CASSLGGTPNTGELFF. V and J are TRBV5-4 and TRBJ2-2; a weak D match, TRBD2 (6 bases). The germline gives CDR1 SGHNT, CDR2 YYREEE (reference sequence). The V and J ends lost 0 bases and 2 bases respectively, with 11 bases between them. The CDR3 has 16 residues.

V usage is TRBV7-2 and J usage is TRBJ2-1; a weak D match, TRBD2 (6 bases). Germline CDR1 is SGHTA and CDR2 is FQGNSA. The ends were cut back, 8 bases at V and 4 bases at J, with 15 bases in the middle. The CDR3 is 14 amino acids. The CDR3 reads CASGLGGSYNEQFF. Here the CDR3 DNA reads TGTGCCAGCGGACTGGGGGGTTCTTACAATGAGCAGTTCTTC.